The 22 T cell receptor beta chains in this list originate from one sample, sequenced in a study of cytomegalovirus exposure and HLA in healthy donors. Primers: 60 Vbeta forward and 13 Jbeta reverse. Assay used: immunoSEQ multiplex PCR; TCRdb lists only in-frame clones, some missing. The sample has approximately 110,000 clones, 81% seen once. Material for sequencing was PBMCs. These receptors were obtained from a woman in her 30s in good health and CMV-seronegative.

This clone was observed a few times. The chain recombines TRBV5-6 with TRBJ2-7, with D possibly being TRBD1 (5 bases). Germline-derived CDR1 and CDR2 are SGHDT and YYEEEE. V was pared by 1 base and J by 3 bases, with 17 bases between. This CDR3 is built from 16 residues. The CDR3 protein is CASSLYVSGILYEQYF. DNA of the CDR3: TGTGCCAGCAGCTTGTATGTTTCAGGGATCCTCTACGAGCAGTACTTC.

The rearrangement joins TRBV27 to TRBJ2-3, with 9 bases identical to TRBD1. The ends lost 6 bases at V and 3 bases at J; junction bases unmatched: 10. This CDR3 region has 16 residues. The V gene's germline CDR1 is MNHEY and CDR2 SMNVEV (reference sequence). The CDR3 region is CASSPRTGQGTDTQYF. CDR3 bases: TGTGCCAGCAGCCCAAGAACAGGACAGGGGACAGATACGCAGTATTTT.

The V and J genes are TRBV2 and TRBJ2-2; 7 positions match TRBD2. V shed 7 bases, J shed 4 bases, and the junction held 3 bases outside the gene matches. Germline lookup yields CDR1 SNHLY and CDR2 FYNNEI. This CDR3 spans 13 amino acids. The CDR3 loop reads CASTGGSTGELFF. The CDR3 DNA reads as TGTGCCAGCACGGGCGGGAGCACCGGGGAGCTGTTTTTT.

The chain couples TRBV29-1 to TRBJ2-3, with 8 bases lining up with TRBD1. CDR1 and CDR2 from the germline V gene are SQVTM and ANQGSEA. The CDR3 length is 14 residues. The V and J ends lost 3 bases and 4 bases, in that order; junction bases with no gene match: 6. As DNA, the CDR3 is TGCAGCGTTGAGCCAGGGGGCGGTTCAGATACGCAGTATTTT. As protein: CSVEPGGGSDTQYF.

For the CDR3, the DNA is TGTGCCATCAGGGGGCTGGCCGGATGGATTGTGTCACCCCTCCACTTT. It is translated as CAIRGLAGWIVSPLHF. The chain recombines TRBV10-3 with TRBJ1-6; weak D call: TRBD1 (5 bases). The V gene's germline CDR1 is ENHRY and CDR2 SYGVKD. The CDR3 totals 16 residues. The V end was cut by 6 bases, the J end by 10 bases, with 22 bases between.

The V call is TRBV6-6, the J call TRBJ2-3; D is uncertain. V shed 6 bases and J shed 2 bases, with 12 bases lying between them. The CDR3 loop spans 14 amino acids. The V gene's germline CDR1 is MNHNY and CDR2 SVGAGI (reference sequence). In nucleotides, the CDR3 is TGTGCCAGCAGCCGGAGCTCCACCACAGATACGCAGTATTTT. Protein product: CASSRSSTTDTQYF.

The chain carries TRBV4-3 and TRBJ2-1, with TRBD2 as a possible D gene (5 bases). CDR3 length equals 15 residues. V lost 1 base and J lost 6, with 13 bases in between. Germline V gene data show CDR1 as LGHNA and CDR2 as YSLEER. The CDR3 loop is CASSQGRELVNEQFF. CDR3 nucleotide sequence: TGCGCCAGCAGCCAAGGTAGGGAACTAGTCAATGAGCAGTTCTTC.

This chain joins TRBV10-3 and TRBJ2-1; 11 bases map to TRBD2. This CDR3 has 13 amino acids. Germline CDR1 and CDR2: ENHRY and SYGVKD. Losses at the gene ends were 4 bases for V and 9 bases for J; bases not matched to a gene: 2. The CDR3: CAISALAGVEQFF. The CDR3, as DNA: TGTGCCATCAGTGCACTAGCGGGAGTTGAGCAGTTCTTC.

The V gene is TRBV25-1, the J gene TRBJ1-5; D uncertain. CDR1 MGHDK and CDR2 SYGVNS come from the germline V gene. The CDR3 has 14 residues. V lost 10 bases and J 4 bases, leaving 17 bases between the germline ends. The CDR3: CATQGSNGNQPQHF. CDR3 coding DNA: TGTGCCACCCAAGGTTCCAACGGGAATCAGCCCCAGCATTTT. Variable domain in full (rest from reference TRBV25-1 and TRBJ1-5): EADIYQTPRYLVIGTGKKITLECSQTMGHDKMYWYQQDPGMELHLIHYSYGVNSTEKGDLSSESTVSRIRTEHFPLTLESARPSHTSQYLCATQGSNGNQPQHFGDGTRLSIL.

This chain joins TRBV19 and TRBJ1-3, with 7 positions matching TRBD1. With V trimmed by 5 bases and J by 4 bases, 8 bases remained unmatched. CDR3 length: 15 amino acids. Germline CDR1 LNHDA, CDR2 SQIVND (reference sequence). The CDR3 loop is CASSPQTGTGNTIYF. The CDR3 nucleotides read TGTGCCAGTAGTCCCCAGACAGGGACAGGAAACACCATATATTTT.

The CDR3 DNA reads as TGTGCCAGCAGCGCGGGACTAGCGGCCCGAGAGCAGTTCTTC. Its translation is CASSAGLAAREQFF. The chain uses TRBV2 and TRBJ2-1, with TRBD2 matching over 11 bases. The CDR3 contains 14 residues. After removal of 6 bases from V and 10 bases from J, the junction contained 8 bases not matched to a gene. The germline V gene encodes CDR1 SNHLY and CDR2 FYNNEI.

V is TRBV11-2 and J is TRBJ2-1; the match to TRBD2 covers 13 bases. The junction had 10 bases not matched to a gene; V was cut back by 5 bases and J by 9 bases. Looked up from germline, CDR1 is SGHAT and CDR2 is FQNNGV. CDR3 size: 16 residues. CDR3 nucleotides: TGTGCCAGCAGCCTCTCAGGACTAGCGGGAGAGGGTGAGCAGTTCTTC. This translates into CASSLSGLAGEGEQFF.

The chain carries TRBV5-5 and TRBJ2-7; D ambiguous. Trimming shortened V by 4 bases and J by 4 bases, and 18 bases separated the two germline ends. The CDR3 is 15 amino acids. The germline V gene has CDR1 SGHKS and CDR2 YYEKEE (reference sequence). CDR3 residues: CASSPWSSEDYEQYF. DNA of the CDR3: TGTGCCAGCAGCCCCTGGTCAAGTGAGGATTACGAGCAGTACTTC.

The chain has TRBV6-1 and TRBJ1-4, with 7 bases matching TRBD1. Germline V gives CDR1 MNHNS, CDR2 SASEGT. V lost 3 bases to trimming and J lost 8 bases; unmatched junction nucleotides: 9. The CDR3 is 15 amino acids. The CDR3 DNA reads TGTGCCAGCAGTGAGCTGACAGGGAGGACGGAAAAACTGTTTTTT. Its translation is CASSELTGRTEKLFF.

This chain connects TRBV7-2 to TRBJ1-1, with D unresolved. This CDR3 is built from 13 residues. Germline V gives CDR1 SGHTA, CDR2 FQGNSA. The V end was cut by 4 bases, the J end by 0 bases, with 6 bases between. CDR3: CASSSYMNTEAFF. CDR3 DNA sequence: TGTGCCAGCAGCTCCTATATGAACACTGAAGCTTTCTTT. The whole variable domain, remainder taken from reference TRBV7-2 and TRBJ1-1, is GAGVSQSPSNKVTEKGKDVELRCDPISGHTALYWYRQSLGQGLEFLIYFQGNSAPDKSGLPSDRFSAERTGGSVSTLTIQRTQQEDSAVYLCASSSYMNTEAFFGQGTRLTVV.

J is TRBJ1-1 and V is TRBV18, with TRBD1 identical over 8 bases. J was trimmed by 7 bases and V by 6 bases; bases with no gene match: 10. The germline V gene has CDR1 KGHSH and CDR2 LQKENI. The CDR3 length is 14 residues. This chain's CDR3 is CASSLLPTGGEAFF. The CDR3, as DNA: TGTGCCAGCTCGCTTTTACCCACAGGGGGTGAAGCTTTCTTT.

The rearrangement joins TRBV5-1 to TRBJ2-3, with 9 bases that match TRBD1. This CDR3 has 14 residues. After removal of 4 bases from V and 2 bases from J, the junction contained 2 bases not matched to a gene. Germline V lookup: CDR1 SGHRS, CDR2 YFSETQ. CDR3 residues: CASSRTGATDTQYF. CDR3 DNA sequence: TGCGCCAGCAGCAGGACAGGGGCCACAGATACGCAGTATTTT.

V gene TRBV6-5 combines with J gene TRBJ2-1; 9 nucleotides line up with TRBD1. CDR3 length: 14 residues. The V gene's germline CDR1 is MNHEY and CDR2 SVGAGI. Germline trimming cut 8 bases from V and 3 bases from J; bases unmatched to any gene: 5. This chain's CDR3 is CASSLTGGYNEQFF. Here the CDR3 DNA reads TGTGCCAGCTCTTTGACAGGGGGCTACAATGAGCAGTTCTTC.

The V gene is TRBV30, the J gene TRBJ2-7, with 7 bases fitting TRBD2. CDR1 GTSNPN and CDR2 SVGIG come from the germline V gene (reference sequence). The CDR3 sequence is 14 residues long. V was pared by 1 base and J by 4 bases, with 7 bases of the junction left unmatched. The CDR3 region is CAWSGGGTGYEQYF. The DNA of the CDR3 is TGTGCCTGGAGTGGGGGGGGGACCGGGTACGAGCAGTACTTC.

The CDR3 region is CASNIAGAVEQFF. The CDR3 DNA reads TGCGCCAGCAATATAGCGGGAGCGGTTGAGCAGTTCTTC. This chain links TRBV23-1 with TRBJ2-1; 9 positions agree with TRBD2. TRBV23-1 is an open reading frame, and its role is uncertain. The CDR3 covers 13 residues. Losses at the gene ends were 7 bases for V and 9 bases for J; bases not matched to a gene: 7.

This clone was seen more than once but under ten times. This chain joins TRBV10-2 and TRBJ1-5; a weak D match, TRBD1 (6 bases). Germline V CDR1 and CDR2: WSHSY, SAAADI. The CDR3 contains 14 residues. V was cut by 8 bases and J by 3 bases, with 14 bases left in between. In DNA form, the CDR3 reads TGCGCCAGCGGGGAGCACAGGGACAATCAGCCCCAGCATTTT. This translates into CASGEHRDNQPQHF.

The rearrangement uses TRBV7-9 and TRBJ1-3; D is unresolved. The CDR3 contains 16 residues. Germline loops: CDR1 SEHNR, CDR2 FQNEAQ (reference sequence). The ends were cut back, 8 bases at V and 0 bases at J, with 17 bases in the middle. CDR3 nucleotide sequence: TGTGCCAGCCGCAACTGGGGAGAGGTCTCTGGAAACACCATATATTTT. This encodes CASRNWGEVSGNTIYF.